This T cell receptor beta chain was documented in a study of control samples from healthy donors and cancer patients. This table comes from immunoSEQ multiplex PCR, and its TCRdb copy is limited to in-frame clones, with some not included. The profile covers approximately 120,000 clones, with 90% appearing a single time and 3.5% to 4.5% taken by the ten largest. Germline V lookup: CDR1 KGHDR, CDR2 SFDVKD. V gave up 5 bases and J gave up 3 bases, with 7 bases separating them. CDR3 length: 13 residues. The sequence was obtained from a human donor in good health. The donor label of this sample is uncertain. The chain combines TRBV24-1 with TRBJ1-5; D is unresolved. What was sequenced was blood. CDR3 nucleotide sequence: TGTGCCACCAGTGGGAGTTTCAATCAGCCCCAGCATTTT. Its protein is CATSGSFNQPQHF.